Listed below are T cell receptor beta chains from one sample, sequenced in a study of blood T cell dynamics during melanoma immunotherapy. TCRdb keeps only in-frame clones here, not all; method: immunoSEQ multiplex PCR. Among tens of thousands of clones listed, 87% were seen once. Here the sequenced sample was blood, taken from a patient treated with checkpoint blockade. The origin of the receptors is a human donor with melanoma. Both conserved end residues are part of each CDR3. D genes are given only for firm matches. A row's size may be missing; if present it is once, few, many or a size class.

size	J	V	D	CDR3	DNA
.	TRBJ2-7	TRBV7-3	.	CASSLMNGQPYEQYF	TGTGCCAGCAGCTTAATGAATGGACAGCCCTACGAGCAGTACTTC
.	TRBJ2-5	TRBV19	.	CASSIAGAQETQYF	TGTGCCAGTAGTATAGCAGGGGCGCAGGAGACCCAGTACTTC
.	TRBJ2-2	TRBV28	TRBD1	CASRAGTVNTGELFF	TGTGCCAGCAGGGCCGGGACAGTTAACACCGGGGAGCTGTTTTTT
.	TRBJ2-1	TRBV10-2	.	CASSETGSYNEQFF	TGCGCCAGCAGTGAAACGGGCTCCTACAATGAGCAGTTCTTC
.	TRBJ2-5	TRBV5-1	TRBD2	CASSAGTSEETQYF	TGCGCCAGCAGCGCCGGGACTAGCGAAGAGACCCAGTACTTC
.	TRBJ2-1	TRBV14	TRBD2	CASSQIAGGRNEQFF	TGTGCCAGCAGCCAAATCGCGGGGGGGCGAAATGAGCAGTTCTTC
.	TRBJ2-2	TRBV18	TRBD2	CASSPPSGRATGELFF	TGTGCCAGCTCACCACCGAGCGGGAGGGCCACCGGGGAGCTGTTTTTT
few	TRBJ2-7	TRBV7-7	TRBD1	CASRGWDRGPYEQYF	TGTGCCAGCCGCGGGTGGGACAGGGGCCCCTACGAGCAGTACTTC
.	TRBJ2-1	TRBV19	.	CASSMAANPTFEQFF	TGTGCCAGTAGTATGGCAGCAAACCCTACATTTGAGCAGTTCTTC
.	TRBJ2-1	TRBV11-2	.	CASSLGLRSYNEQFF	TGTGCCAGCAGCTTAGGGCTCCGCTCCTACAATGAGCAGTTCTTC
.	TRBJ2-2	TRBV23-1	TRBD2	CASITPGGGTGELFF	TGCGCCAGCATCACACCGGGGGGGGGCACCGGGGAGCTGTTTTTT
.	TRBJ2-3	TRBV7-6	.	CASSLRRGPNTDTQYF	TGTGCCAGCAGCTTAAGGAGGGGCCCTAACACAGATACGCAGTATTTT
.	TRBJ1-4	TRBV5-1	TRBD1	CASSFIGQENEKLFF	TGCGCCAGCAGCTTTATTGGACAGGAGAATGAAAAACTGTTTTTT
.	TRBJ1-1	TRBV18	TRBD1	CASSVGQGGANTEAFF	TGTGCCAGCTCAGTCGGACAGGGCGGCGCGAACACTGAAGCTTTCTTT
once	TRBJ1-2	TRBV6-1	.	CASSAWGDFRNYGYTF	TGTGCCAGCAGTGCGTGGGGGGACTTCAGAAACTATGGCTACACCTTC
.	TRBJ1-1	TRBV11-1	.	CASSRERRRRNTEAFF	TGTGCCAGCAGCCGTGAGCGACGACGGAGGAACACTGAAGCTTTCTTT
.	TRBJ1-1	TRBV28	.	CASSTPGLLAAFF	TGTGCCAGCAGTACCCCGGGACTCCTTGCAGCTTTCTTT
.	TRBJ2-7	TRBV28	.	CASTPRGASEQYF	TGTGCCAGCACGCCTAGGGGGGCTAGCGAGCAGTACTTC
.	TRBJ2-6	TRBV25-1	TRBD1	CASSDSGGTGANVLTF	TGTGCCAGCAGTGATTCAGGGGGCACTGGGGCCAACGTCCTGACTTTC
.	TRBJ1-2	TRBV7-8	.	CASSQRGGWGYTF	TGTGCCAGCAGCCAGCGGGGGGGATGGGGCTACACCTTC
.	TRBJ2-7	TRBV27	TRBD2	CASSRTSGSYEQYF	TGTGCCAGCAGCAGGACTAGCGGATCCTACGAGCAGTACTTC
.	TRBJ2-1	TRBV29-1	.	CSVSSSSYNEQFF	TGCAGCGTTTCTTCGAGCTCCTACAATGAGCAGTTCTTC
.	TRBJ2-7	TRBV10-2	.	CASSDQQSGYEQYF	TGCGCCAGCAGTGACCAGCAAAGTGGCTACGAGCAGTACTTC
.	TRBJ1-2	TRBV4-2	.	CASSQEGGDYGYTF	TGTGCCAGCAGCCAAGAGGGGGGCGACTATGGCTACACCTTC
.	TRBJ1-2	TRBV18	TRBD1	CASSARQGTNYGYTF	TGTGCCAGCTCAGCGCGACAGGGGACGAACTATGGCTACACCTTC
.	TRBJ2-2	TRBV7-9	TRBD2	CASSSLLAGDHTGELFF	TGTGCCAGCAGCTCGCTACTAGCGGGAGATCACACCGGGGAGCTGTTTTTT
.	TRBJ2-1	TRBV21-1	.	CASSLRLAGECEQFF	TGTGCCAGCAGCTTGCGACTAGCGGGAGAATGCGAGCAGTTCTTC
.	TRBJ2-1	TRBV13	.	CASSFEAYNEQFF	TGTGCCAGCAGCTTTGAGGCTTACAATGAGCAGTTCTTC
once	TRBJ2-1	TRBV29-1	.	CSARRLINYNEQFF	TGCAGCGCCCGAAGACTTATCAACTACAATGAGCAGTTCTTC
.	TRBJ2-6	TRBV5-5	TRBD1	CASSLRTGVWTGANVLTF	TGTGCCAGCAGCTTAAGGACAGGGGTGTGGACTGGGGCCAACGTCCTGACTTTC
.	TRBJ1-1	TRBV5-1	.	CASSLGPGNTEAFF	TGCGCCAGCAGCTTGGGGCCAGGGAACACTGAAGCTTTCTTT
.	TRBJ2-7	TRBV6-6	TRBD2	CASSQGSGRYEQYF	TGTGCCAGCAGCCAAGGGAGCGGGAGGTACGAGCAGTACTTC
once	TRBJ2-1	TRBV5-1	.	CASSLSGLDNEQFF	TGCGCCAGCAGCTTGTCCGGCCTAGACAATGAGCAGTTCTTC
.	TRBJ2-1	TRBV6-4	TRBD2	CASSVREGHEQFF	TGTGCCAGCAGTGTCCGGGAGGGCCATGAGCAGTTCTTC
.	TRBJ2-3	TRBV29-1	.	CSVEGGRWMDTQYF	TGCAGCGTTGAGGGCGGACGGTGGATGGATACGCAGTATTTT
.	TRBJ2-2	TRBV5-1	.	CASSGTGNTGELFF	TGCGCCAGCAGCGGCACGGGGAACACCGGGGAGCTGTTTTTT
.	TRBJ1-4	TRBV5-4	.	CASPGDVATNEKLFF	TGTGCCAGCCCAGGGGACGTTGCAACTAATGAAAAACTGTTTTTT
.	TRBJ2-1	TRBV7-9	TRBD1	CASSRDRVDFDEQFF	TGTGCCAGCAGCAGGGACAGGGTGGACTTTGATGAGCAGTTCTTC
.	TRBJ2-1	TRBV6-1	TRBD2	CASSLSSGSQNEQFF	TGTGCCAGCAGTTTATCTAGCGGGAGCCAGAATGAGCAGTTCTTC
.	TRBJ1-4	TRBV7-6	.	CASSLAGGEKLFF	TGTGCCAGCAGCTTAGCGGGAGGTGAAAAACTGTTTTTT
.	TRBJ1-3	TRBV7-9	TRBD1	CASSFTSGTAGNTIYF	TGTGCCAGCAGCTTCACCAGCGGGACAGCTGGAAACACCATATATTTT